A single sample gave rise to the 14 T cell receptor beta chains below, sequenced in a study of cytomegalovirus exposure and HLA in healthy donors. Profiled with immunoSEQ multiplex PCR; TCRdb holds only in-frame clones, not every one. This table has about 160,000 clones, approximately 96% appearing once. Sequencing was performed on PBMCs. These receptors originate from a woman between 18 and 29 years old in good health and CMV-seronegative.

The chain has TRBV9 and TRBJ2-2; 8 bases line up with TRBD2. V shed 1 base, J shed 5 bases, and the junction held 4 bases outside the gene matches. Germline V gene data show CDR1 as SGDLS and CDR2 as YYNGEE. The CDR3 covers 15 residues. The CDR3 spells CASSVSGGRTGELFF. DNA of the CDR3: TGTGCCAGCAGCGTATCGGGGGGGAGGACCGGGGAGCTGTTTTTT.

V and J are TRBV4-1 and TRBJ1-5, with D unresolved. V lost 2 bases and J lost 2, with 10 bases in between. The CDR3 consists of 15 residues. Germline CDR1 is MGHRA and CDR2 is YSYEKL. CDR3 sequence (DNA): TGCGCCAGCAGCCAAAGGGAGGCGGGCAATCAGCCCCAGCATTTT. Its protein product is CASSQREAGNQPQHF.

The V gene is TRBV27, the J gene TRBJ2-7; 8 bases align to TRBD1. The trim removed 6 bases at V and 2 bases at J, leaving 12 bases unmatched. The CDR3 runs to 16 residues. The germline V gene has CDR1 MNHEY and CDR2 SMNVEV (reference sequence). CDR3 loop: CASSQPGQGRPYEQYF. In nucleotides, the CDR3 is TGTGCCAGCAGCCAACCCGGACAGGGAAGGCCCTACGAGCAGTACTTC.

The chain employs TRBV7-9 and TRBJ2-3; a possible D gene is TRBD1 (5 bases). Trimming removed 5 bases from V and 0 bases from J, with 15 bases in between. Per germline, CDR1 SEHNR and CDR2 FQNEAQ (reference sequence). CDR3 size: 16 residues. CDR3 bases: TGTGCCAGCAGCCGCTCAGACAGAAAAAGCACAGATACGCAGTATTTT. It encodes CASSRSDRKSTDTQYF.

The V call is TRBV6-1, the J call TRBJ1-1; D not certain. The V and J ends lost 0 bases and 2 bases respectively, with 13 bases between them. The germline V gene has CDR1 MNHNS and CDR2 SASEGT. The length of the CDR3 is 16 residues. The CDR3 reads CASSEAIHTRNTEAFF. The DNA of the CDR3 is TGTGCCAGCAGTGAAGCCATTCACACAAGAAACACTGAAGCTTTCTTT.

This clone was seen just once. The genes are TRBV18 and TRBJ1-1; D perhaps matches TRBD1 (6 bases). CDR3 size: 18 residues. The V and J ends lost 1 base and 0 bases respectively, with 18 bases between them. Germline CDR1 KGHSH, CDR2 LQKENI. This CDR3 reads CASSPLGGPLALNTEAFF. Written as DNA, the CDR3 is TGTGCCAGCTCACCACTTGGGGGCCCGTTAGCCTTGAACACTGAAGCTTTCTTT.

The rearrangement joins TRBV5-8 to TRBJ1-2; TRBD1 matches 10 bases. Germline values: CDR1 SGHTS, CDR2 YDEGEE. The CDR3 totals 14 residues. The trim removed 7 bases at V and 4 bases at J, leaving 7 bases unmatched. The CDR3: CASSGTGVVYGYTF. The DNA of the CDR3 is TGTGCCAGCTCGGGGACAGGGGTCGTCTATGGCTACACCTTC.

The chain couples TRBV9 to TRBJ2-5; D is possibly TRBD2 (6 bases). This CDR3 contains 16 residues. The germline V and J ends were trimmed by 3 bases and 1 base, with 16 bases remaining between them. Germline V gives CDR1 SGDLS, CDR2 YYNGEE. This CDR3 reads CASSEGTATLQETQYF. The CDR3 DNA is TGTGCCAGCAGCGAAGGGACTGCGACGCTCCAAGAGACCCAGTACTTC.

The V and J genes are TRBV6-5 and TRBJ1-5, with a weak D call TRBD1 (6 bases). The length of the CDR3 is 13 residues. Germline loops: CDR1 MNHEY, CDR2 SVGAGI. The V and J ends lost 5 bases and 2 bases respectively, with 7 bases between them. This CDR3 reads CASSRQGNQPQHF. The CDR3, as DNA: TGTGCCAGCAGTCGACAGGGCAATCAGCCCCAGCATTTT.

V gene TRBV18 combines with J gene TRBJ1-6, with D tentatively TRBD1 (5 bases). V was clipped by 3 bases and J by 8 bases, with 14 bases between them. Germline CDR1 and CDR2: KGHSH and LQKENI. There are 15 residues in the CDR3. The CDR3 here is CASSPEGRKDSPLHF. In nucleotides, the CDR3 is TGTGCCAGCTCACCGGAGGGGCGAAAGGATTCACCCCTCCACTTT.

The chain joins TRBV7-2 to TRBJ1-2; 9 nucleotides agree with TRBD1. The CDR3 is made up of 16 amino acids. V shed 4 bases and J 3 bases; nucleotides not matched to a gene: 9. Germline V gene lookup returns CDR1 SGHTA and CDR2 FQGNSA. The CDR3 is CASSSGQGVLDYGYTF. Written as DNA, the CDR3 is TGTGCCAGCAGCTCGGGACAGGGTGTATTGGACTATGGCTACACCTTC.

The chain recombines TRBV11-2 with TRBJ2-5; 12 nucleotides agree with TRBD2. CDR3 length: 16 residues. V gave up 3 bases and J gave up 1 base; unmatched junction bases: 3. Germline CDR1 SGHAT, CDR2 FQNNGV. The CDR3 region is CASSFSSGGVQETQYF. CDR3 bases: TGTGCCAGCAGCTTCTCTAGCGGGGGGGTCCAAGAGACCCAGTACTTC.

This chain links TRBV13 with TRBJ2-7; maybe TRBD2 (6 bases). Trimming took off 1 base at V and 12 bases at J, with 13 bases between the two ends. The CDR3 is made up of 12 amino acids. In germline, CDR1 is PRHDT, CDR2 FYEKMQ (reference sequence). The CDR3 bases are TGTGCCAGCAGCTTAGAGGGAGGACTCGCGTACTTC. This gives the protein CASSLEGGLAYF.

CDR3 coding DNA: TGTGCCAGCAGCCCATGGACAGGTAGCGCAGATACGCAGTATTTT. It encodes CASSPWTGSADTQYF. V and J are TRBV14 and TRBJ2-3, with 7 bases fitting TRBD1. Trimming took 4 bases from V and 4 from J; bases not matched to a gene: 8. The length of the CDR3 is 15 residues. Germline CDR1 reads SGHDN; CDR2 reads FVKESK.